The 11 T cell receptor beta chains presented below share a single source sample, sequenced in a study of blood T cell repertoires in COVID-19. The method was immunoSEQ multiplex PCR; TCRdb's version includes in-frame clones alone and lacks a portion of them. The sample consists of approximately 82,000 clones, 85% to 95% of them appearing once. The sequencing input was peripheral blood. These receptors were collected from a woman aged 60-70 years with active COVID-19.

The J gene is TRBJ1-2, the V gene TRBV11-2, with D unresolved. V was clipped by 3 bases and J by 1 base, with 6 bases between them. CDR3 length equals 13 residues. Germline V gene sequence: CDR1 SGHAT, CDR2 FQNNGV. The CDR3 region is CASSLAFNYGYTF. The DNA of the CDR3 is TGTGCCAGCAGCTTGGCTTTTAACTATGGCTACACCTTC.

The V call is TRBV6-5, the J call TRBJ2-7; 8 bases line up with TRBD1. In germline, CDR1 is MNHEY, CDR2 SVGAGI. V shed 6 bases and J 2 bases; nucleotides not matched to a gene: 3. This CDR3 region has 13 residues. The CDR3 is CASRQTGAYEQYF. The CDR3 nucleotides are TGTGCCAGCAGACAGACAGGGGCCTACGAGCAGTACTTC.

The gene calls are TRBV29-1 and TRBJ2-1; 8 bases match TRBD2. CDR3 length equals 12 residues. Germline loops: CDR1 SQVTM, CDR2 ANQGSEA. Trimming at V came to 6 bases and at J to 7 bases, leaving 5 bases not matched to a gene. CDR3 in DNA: TGCAGCGTGCTACCGGGGGGGAATGAGCAGTTCTTC. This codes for CSVLPGGNEQFF.

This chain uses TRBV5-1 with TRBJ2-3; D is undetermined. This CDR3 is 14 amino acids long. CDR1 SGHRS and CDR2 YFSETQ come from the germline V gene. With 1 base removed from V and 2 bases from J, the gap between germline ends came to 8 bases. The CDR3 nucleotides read TGCGCCAGCAGCTTGCTTGAGAACACAGATACGCAGTATTTT. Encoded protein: CASSLLENTDTQYF. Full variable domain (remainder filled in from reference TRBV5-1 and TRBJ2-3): KAGVTQTPRYLIKTRGQQVTLSCSPISGHRSVSWYQQTPGQGLQFLFEYFSETQRNKGNFPGRFSGRQFSNSRSEMNVSTLELGDSALYLCASSLLENTDTQYFGPGTRLTVL.

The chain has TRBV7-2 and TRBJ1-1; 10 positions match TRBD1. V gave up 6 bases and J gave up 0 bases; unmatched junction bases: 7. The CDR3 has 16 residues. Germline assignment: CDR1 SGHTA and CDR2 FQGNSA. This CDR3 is CASRRQGAGMNTEAFF. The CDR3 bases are TGTGCCAGCAGGCGACAGGGGGCAGGCATGAACACTGAAGCTTTCTTT.

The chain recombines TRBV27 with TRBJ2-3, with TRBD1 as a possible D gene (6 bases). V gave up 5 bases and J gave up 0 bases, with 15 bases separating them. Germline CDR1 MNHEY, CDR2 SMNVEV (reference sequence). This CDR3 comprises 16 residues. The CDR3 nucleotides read TGTGCCAGCAGTCCCTCGGGACAAACTAGCACAGATACGCAGTATTTT. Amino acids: CASSPSGQTSTDTQYF.

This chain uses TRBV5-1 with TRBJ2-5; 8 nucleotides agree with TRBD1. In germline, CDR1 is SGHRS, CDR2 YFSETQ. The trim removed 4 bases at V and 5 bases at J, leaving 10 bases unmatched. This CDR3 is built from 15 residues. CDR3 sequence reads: CASSTQGGMEETQYF. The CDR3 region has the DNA TGCGCCAGCAGCACACAGGGGGGTATGGAGGAGACCCAGTACTTC. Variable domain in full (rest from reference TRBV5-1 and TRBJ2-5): KAGVTQTPRYLIKTRGQQVTLSCSPISGHRSVSWYQQTPGQGLQFLFEYFSETQRNKGNFPGRFSGRQFSNSRSEMNVSTLELGDSALYLCASSTQGGMEETQYFGPGTRLLVL.

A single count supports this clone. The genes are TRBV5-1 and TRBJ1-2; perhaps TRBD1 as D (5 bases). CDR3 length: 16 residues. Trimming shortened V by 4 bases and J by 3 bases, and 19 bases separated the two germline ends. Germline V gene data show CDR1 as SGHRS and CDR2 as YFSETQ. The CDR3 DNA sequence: TGCGCCAGCAGCCACTCCTCGGGGGGGAAATACTATGGCTACACCTTC. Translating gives CASSHSSGGKYYGYTF.

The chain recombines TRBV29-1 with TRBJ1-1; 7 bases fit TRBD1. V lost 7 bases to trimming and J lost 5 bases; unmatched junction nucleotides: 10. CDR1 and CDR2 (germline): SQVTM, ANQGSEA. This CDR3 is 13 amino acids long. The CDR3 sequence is CSALIGGWTEAFF. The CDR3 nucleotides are TGCAGCGCCTTAATAGGGGGCTGGACTGAAGCTTTCTTT. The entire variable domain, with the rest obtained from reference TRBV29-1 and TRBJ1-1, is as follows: SAVISQKPSRDICQRGTSLTIQCQVDSQVTMMFWYRQQPGQSLTLIATANQGSEATYESGFVIDKFPISRPNLTFSTLTVSNMSPEDSSIYLCSALIGGWTEAFFGQGTRLTVV.

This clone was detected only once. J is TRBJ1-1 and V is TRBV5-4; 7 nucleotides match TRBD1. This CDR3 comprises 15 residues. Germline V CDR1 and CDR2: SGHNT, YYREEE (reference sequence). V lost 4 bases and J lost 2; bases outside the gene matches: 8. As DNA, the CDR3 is TGTGCCAGCAGCCCAGGGGGATTACAAAACACTGAAGCTTTCTTT. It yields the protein CASSPGGLQNTEAFF.

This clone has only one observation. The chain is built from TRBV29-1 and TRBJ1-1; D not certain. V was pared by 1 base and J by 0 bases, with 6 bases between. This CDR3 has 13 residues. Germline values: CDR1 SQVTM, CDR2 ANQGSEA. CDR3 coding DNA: TGCAGCGTTGAAGGCAGGATGAACACTGAAGCTTTCTTT. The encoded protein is CSVEGRMNTEAFF.